These T cell receptor beta chains were read from a single sample in a study of blood T cell repertoires in COVID-19. The assay was immunoSEQ multiplex PCR, and TCRdb's table has in-frame clones only and misses some. The sample includes 74,000 or so clones, 85% to 90% seen only once; the top ten take about 8.1%. Sequencing was carried out using peripheral blood. The receptors were sampled from a man aged 50 to 59 with active COVID-19. Both conserved end residues are part of each CDR3. D genes are given only for firm matches. The size field is filled for only some rows; it gives once, few, many or a size class.

D gene,J gene,clone size,V gene,CDR3 protein,CDR3 DNA
TRBD2,TRBJ2-1,.,TRBV6-2/TRBV6-3,CASSLIAGGLNEQFF,TGTGCCAGCAGTCTCATAGCGGGGGGGCTTAATGAGCAGTTCTTC
TRBD2,TRBJ2-1,.,TRBV3-1/TRBV3-2,CASRPRGGLYNEQFF,TGTGCCAGCAGACCGAGGGGAGGGCTCTACAATGAGCAGTTCTTC
TRBD1,TRBJ2-7,.,TRBV19,CASSPTTGGAEQYF,TGTGCCAGTAGTCCGACGACAGGGGGTGCCGAGCAGTACTTC
TRBD1,TRBJ1-5,.,TRBV7-8,CASSLKRQGAYQPQHF,TGTGCCAGCAGCCTAAAGCGACAGGGGGCTTATCAGCCCCAGCATTTT
.,TRBJ1-6,.,TRBV4-1,CASSQAGVDNSPLHF,TGCGCCAGCAGCCAAGCAGGGGTGGATAATTCACCCCTCCACTTT
.,TRBJ2-1,.,TRBV6-4,CASSVRREGEQFF,TGTGCCAGCAGTGTTAGGCGCGAGGGTGAGCAGTTCTTC
TRBD1,TRBJ1-1,.,TRBV2,CASSYHRGRAFF,TGTGCCAGCAGTTACCACAGGGGGCGAGCTTTCTTT
.,TRBJ2-7,.,TRBV2,CASSPRTGTYEQYF,TGTGCCAGCAGCCCTAGGACTGGGACCTACGAGCAGTACTTC
TRBD2,TRBJ2-7,once,TRBV5-6,CASSFGTSMYEQYF,TGTGCCAGCAGTTTCGGGACTAGTATGTACGAGCAGTACTTC
.,TRBJ2-7,.,TRBV27,CASRGGRVNEQYF,TGTGCCAGCAGGGGGGGACGGGTGAACGAGCAGTACTTC
TRBD1,TRBJ2-7,.,TRBV4-3,CASSQGTGGSYEQYF,TGCGCCAGCAGCCAAGGAACAGGGGGTTCCTACGAGCAGTACTTC
.,TRBJ2-6,.,TRBV9,CASSVDQVPNVLTF,TGTGCCAGCAGCGTAGATCAGGTTCCCAACGTCCTGACTTTC
.,TRBJ1-2,.,TRBV7-8,CASSVRANYGYTF,TGTGCCAGCAGCGTCCGGGCTAACTATGGCTACACCTTC
TRBD2,TRBJ2-7,once,TRBV6-6,CASSLGRGVPGAEQYF,TGTGCCAGCAGTTTGGGCCGGGGGGTACCGGGCGCCGAGCAGTACTTC
TRBD1,TRBJ2-7,.,TRBV5-1,CASSHGQGRGEQYF,TGCGCCAGCAGCCACGGACAGGGAAGAGGAGAGCAGTACTTC
.,TRBJ2-7,.,TRBV6-5,CASKVSGDYEQYF,TGTGCCAGCAAGGTCTCAGGGGACTACGAGCAGTACTTC
.,TRBJ1-3,.,TRBV9,CASNTGSGNTIYF,TGTGCCAGCAACACAGGCTCTGGAAACACCATATATTTT
.,TRBJ1-5,.,TRBV19,CASRPGGGDYQPQHF,TGTGCCAGTAGACCCGGAGGGGGGGATTATCAGCCCCAGCATTTT
TRBD1,TRBJ1-1,.,TRBV6-5,CASTLRDRGNTEAFF,TGTGCCAGCACCTTACGGGACAGGGGGAACACTGAAGCTTTCTTT
.,TRBJ1-2,.,TRBV5-1,CASSRRSGEENGYTF,TGCGCCAGCAGCCGGCGCTCAGGGGAAGAGAATGGCTACACCTTC
.,TRBJ2-3,.,TRBV2,CASSEQGRTDTQYF,TGTGCCAGCAGTGAACAGGGGCGCACAGATACGCAGTATTTT
TRBD2,TRBJ2-7,.,TRBV27,CASSFLAGESYEQYF,TGTGCCAGCAGTTTTCTAGCGGGAGAATCCTACGAGCAGTACTTC
.,TRBJ2-7,once,TRBV6-2/TRBV6-3,CASSQTRSHYEQYF,TGTGCCAGCAGCCAAACTCGTAGCCACTACGAGCAGTACTTC
TRBD1,TRBJ2-4,.,TRBV6-5,CASSPTGTGVDIQYF,TGTGCCAGCAGTCCCACAGGGACAGGGGTGGACATTCAGTACTTC
.,TRBJ2-5,.,TRBV5-8,CASSQFQETQYF,TGTGCCAGCAGCCAATTCCAAGAGACCCAGTACTTC
TRBD1,TRBJ2-3,.,TRBV9,CASSLRTGGPDTQYF,TGTGCCAGCAGCCTAAGGACAGGGGGACCGGATACGCAGTATTTT
.,TRBJ2-3,.,TRBV7-6,CASSLAGGGYTDTQYF,TGTGCCAGCAGCTTGGCGGGTGGGGGCTACACAGATACGCAGTATTTT
.,TRBJ2-7,.,TRBV7-2,CASSFVGVLEQYF,TGTGCCAGCAGCTTCGTAGGGGTGTTAGAGCAGTACTTC
.,TRBJ2-2,.,TRBV19,CASRLRQDSNTGELFF,TGTGCCAGTAGACTAAGACAGGATAGTAACACCGGGGAGCTGTTTTTT
.,TRBJ2-5,.,TRBV7-9,CASSKGGEETQYF,TGTGCCAGCTCTAAGGGGGGGGAAGAGACCCAGTACTTC
.,TRBJ1-2,.,TRBV6-5,CASKERQAHGYTF,TGTGCCAGCAAGGAGCGGCAGGCCCATGGCTACACCTTC
.,TRBJ1-1,.,TRBV7-2,CASSFDSLNTEAFF,TGTGCCAGCAGCTTTGACAGCCTGAACACTGAAGCTTTCTTT
TRBD1,TRBJ2-5,.,TRBV5-1,CASSFIGTAEETQYF,TGCGCCAGCAGCTTCATCGGGACAGCGGAAGAGACCCAGTACTTC
TRBD1,TRBJ1-1,once,TRBV6-5,CATRSDRVNTEAFF,TGTGCCACCCGATCCGACAGGGTGAACACTGAAGCTTTCTTT
.,TRBJ1-6,.,TRBV4-1,CASSQATGFWSSPLHF,TGCGCCAGCAGCCAAGCAACAGGGTTTTGGAGTTCACCCCTCCACTTT